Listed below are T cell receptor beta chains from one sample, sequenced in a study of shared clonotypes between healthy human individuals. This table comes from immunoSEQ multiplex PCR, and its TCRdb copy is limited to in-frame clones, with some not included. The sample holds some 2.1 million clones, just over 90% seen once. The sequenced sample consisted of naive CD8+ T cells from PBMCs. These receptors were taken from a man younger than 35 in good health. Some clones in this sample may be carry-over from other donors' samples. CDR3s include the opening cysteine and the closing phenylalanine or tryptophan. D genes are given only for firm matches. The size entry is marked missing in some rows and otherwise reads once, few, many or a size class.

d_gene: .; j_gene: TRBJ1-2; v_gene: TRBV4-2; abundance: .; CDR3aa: CASSQALARNFYGYTF; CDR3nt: TGTGCCAGCAGCCAAGCCCTGGCACGGAATTTCTATGGCTACACCTTC
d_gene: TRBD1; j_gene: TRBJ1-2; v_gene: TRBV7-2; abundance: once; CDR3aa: CASSLAMTGRYGYTF; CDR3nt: TGTGCCAGCAGCTTAGCGATGACAGGGAGATATGGCTACACCTTC
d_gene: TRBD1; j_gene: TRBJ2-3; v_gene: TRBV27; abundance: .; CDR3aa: CASSLLGHRGPNTDTQYF; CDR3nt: TGTGCCAGCAGTTTATTAGGCCACAGGGGCCCCAACACAGATACGCAGTATTTT
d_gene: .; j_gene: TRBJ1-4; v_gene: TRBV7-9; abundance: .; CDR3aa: CASSPVVGANEKLFF; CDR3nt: TGTGCCAGCAGCCCGGTGGTGGGGGCTAATGAAAAACTGTTTTTT
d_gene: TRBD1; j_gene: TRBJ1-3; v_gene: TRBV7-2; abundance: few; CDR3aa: CASSPGTGLRNTIYF; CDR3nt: TGTGCCAGCAGCCCGGGGACAGGGCTACGAAACACCATATATTTT
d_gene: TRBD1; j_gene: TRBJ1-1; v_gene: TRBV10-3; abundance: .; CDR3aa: CAISEATGANTEAFF; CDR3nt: TGTGCCATCAGTGAGGCGACAGGGGCTAACACTGAAGCTTTCTTT
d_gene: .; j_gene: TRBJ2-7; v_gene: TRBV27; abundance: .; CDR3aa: CASSFSGSTYEQYF; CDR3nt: TGTGCCAGCAGTTTCTCTGGGTCCACCTACGAGCAGTACTTC
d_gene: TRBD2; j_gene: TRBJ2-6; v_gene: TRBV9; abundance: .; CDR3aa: CASSVGPGLSGANVLTF; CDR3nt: TGTGCCAGCAGCGTAGGGCCGGGACTATCTGGGGCCAACGTCCTGACTTTC
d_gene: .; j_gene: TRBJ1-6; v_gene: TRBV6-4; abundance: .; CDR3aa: CASSVPSSSYNSPLHF; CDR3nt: TGTGCCAGCAGTGTACCCAGCAGCTCCTATAATTCACCCCTCCACTTT
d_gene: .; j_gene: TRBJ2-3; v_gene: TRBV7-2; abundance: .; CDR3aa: CASRDTGYTDTQYF; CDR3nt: TGTGCCAGCAGGGATACAGGGTACACAGATACGCAGTATTTT